This T cell receptor beta chain was recorded in a study of Ad26.COV2.S vaccination and SARS-CoV-2 variants. Study as a whole: It was the COV1001 Ad26.COV2.S trial arm that included the donor.

Treatment noted: around 19 received Ad26.COV2.S at low or high dose, single or two shots; 5 received placebo; per-sample allocation not given. All samples were drawn on day 63, counting from the first vaccine or placebo injection. The study used a vaccine consisting of an Ad26 vector that expressed Wuhan-strain SARS-CoV-2 spike. Of note for this clone: The target antigen is unknown.

Findings and limits, study-wide: Placebo recipients showed lower spike-specific TCR breadth than vaccinees. Vaccine and placebo recipients had comparable breadth of non-spike TCRs.

Clones were sequenced by immunoSEQ multiplex PCR, and TCRdb holds only the in-frame ones, with some missing. Of 350,000 to 400,000 clones listed, 89% were seen once; the top ten hold under 2%. The TCR comes from a person aged 18-60 years who received the Ad26.COV2.S COVID-19 vaccine or a placebo. Source: peripheral blood, taken in a trial of Ad26.COV2.S vaccine versus placebo.

CDR3 in DNA: TGTGCCAGCAGCGGCCGACGGACTAGCGGGAGGGATACGCAGTATTTT. Encoded protein: CASSGRRTSGRDTQYF. The chain has TRBV6-2 or TRBV6-3 and TRBJ2-3, with 14 nucleotides matching TRBD2. CDR1 is MNHEY, CDR2 SVGEGT, per germline. This CDR3 comprises 16 residues. Germline trimming cut 6 bases from V and 6 bases from J; bases unmatched to any gene: 8.